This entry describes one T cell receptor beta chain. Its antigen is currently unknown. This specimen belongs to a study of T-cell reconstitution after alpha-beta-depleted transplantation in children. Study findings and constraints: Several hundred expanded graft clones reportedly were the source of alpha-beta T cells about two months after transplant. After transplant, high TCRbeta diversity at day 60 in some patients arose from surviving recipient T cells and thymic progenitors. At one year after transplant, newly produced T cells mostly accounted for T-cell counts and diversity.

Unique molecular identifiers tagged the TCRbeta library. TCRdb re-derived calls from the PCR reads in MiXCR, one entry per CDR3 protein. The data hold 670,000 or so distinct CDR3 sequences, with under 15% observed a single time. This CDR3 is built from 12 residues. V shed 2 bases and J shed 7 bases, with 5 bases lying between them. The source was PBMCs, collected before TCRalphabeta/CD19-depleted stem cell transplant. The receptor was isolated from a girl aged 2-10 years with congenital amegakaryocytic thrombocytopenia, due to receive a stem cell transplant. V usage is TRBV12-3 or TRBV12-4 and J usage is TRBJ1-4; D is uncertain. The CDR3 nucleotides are TGTGCCAGCAGTTTAATCAGTGAAAAACTGTTTTTT. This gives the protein CASSLISEKLFF.